The 32 T cell receptor beta chains presented below share a single source sample, sequenced in a study of T cells after yellow fever vaccination. TCRdb reanalysed the 5' RACE reads using MiXCR and keeps one entry per CDR3 protein. The repertoire holds 500,000 to 650,000 distinct CDR3 sequences, with about 12% as singletons. This specimen consisted of PBMCs, obtained on the day of the yellow fever booster vaccination. The receptors originated from a young man who received the YFV17D yellow fever vaccine.

The rearrangement joins TRBV28 to TRBJ1-6; 10 bases are a match to TRBD1. The V and J ends lost 5 bases and 6 bases, in that order; junction bases with no gene match: 7. Germline V gene data show CDR1 as MDHEN and CDR2 as SYDVKM. The CDR3 is 16 residues long. DNA of the CDR3: TGTGCCAGCAGTCCTTTCCGGGACAGGGGTAATTCACCCCTCCACTTT. Its protein product is CASSPFRDRGNSPLHF.

The gene calls are TRBV11-2 and TRBJ2-3; 7 nucleotides agree with TRBD2. This CDR3 has 19 amino acids. Germline CDR1 is SGHAT and CDR2 is FQNNGV. V was pared by 5 bases and J by 3 bases, with 20 bases of the junction left unmatched. CDR3 region: CASSLRGAGAGRSTDTQYF. The CDR3 bases are TGTGCCAGCAGCCTTAGGGGCGCGGGAGCGGGTCGTTCGACAGATACGCAGTATTTT.

This rearrangement joins TRBV7-9 to TRBJ2-5; D may be TRBD1 or TRBD2 (5 bases each). This CDR3 spans 13 amino acids. Germline V CDR1 and CDR2: SEHNR, FQNEAQ (reference sequence). Trimming removed 0 bases from V and 9 bases from J, with 11 bases in between. CDR3 nucleotide sequence: TGTGCCAGCAGCTTAGCGGGGACGGATCCCCAGTACTTC. This translates into CASSLAGTDPQYF.

With respect to this clonotype: The junction does not match germline at one end; this may be a read error. The rearrangement joins TRBV20-1 to TRBJ1-2; D ambiguous. The CDR3 totals 14 residues. CDR1 DFQATT and CDR2 SNEGSKA come from the germline V gene (reference sequence). CDR3 loop: CSSRDLRVSYGYTF. CDR3 DNA sequence: TGCAGTTCTAGAGATCTGAGGGTTTCCTATGGCTACACCTTC.

The chain uses TRBV20-1 and TRBJ2-7, with D unclear. The CDR3 is 13 residues long. V lost 5 bases to trimming and J lost 3 bases, with 14 bases between them. From germline, CDR1 is DFQATT and CDR2 SNEGSKA (reference sequence). CDR3 amino acids: CSALGAPLYEQYF. CDR3 coding DNA: TGCAGTGCTCTCGGAGCGCCCCTCTACGAGCAGTACTTC.

This rearrangement joins TRBV20-1 to TRBJ2-1, with 12 bases that match TRBD2. There are 15 residues in the CDR3. V lost 2 bases to trimming and J lost 7 bases; unmatched junction nucleotides: 6. Germline V CDR1 and CDR2: DFQATT, SNEGSKA (reference sequence). The chain's CDR3 is CSARKVLAGGNEQFF. In DNA form, the CDR3 reads TGCAGTGCTAGAAAGGTACTAGCGGGAGGTAATGAGCAGTTCTTC.

CDR3 region: CAYGGETQYF. CDR3 DNA sequence: TGTGCCTACGGGGGAGAGACCCAGTACTTC. This chain connects TRBV28 to TRBJ2-5, with a possible D match to TRBD2 (6 bases). Germline CDR1 is MDHEN and CDR2 is SYDVKM. This CDR3 has 10 residues. Trimming cost V 11 bases and J 4 bases, with 8 bases left between them.

CDR3 DNA sequence: TGTGCCAGCAGCTTGTGGGACAGGCAAGAGACCCAGTACTTC. It specifies CASSLWDRQETQYF. The J gene is TRBJ2-5, the V gene TRBV5-6; TRBD1 matches 8 bases. This CDR3 comprises 14 residues. V lost 1 base, J lost 2 bases, and 1 base stayed unmatched. Germline V gives CDR1 SGHDT, CDR2 YYEEEE. The full variable domain, completed using reference TRBV5-6 and TRBJ2-5, is DAGVTQSPTHLIKTRGQQVTLRCSPKSGHDTVSWYQQALGQGPQFIFQYYEEEERQRGNFPDRFSGHQFPNYSSELNVNALLLGDSALYLCASSLWDRQETQYFGPGTRLLVL.

This clonotype was counted between two and nine times. The chain has TRBV5-5 and TRBJ2-7; D gene uncertain. The CDR3 loop spans 13 amino acids. Germline V gene sequence: CDR1 SGHKS, CDR2 YYEKEE (reference sequence). V shed 4 bases and J shed 2 bases, with 10 bases lying between them. The CDR3 DNA follows: TGTGCCAGCAGCCGCACCGACACCTACGAGCAGTACTTC. Its protein product is CASSRTDTYEQYF.

This clonotype was observed a handful of times. This chain uses TRBV5-4 with TRBJ1-3; 7 nucleotides line up with TRBD1. CDR1 SGHNT and CDR2 YYREEE come from the germline V gene (reference sequence). Trimming removed 3 bases from V and 8 bases from J; junction bases left unmatched: 5. This CDR3 is built from 13 residues. The CDR3 DNA reads as TGTGCCAGCAGCTCACACAGGGGAGACACCATATATTTT. It translates to CASSSHRGDTIYF.

The chain is built from TRBV2 and TRBJ1-5, with D uncertain. The germline CDR1 and CDR2 sequences are SNHLY and FYNNEI. Trimming removed 6 bases from V and 3 bases from J, with 9 bases in between. The CDR3 is made up of 13 amino acids. CDR3 loop: CASSEGFNQPQHF. The DNA for the CDR3 is TGTGCCAGCAGCGAGGGCTTCAATCAGCCCCAGCATTTT.

This clonotype was observed a few times. V gene TRBV4-3 combines with J gene TRBJ2-1; D is undetermined. Germline V gene lookup returns CDR1 LGHNA and CDR2 YSLEER. The V gene lost 3 bases and the J gene lost 7 bases, with 13 bases spanning the gap. The CDR3 contains 14 residues. The DNA of the CDR3 is TGCGCCAGCAGCCATCTGGGATTGGGGAATGAGCAGTTCTTC. Translated: CASSHLGLGNEQFF.

The CDR3 loop is CASSLSGNPTDTQYF. The CDR3 DNA reads as TGTGCCAGCAGCTTAAGCGGGAACCCCACAGATACGCAGTATTTT. The V call is TRBV7-3, the J call TRBJ2-3; possibly TRBD2 for D (6 bases). The CDR3 contains 15 residues. From germline, CDR1 is SGHTA and CDR2 FQGTGA. V was pared by 1 base and J by 2 bases, with 10 bases between.

This chain connects TRBV5-1 to TRBJ2-7; D is ambiguous. Germline V gene sequence: CDR1 SGHRS, CDR2 YFSETQ. Trimming pared 0 bases from V and 2 bases from J, leaving 9 bases between. The CDR3 extends over 14 amino acids. The CDR3 here is CASSLGRAAYEQYF. Written as DNA, the CDR3 is TGCGCCAGCAGCTTGGGTAGGGCCGCCTACGAGCAGTACTTC.

The chain carries TRBV4-3 and TRBJ2-4, with 11 positions matching TRBD2. Losses at the gene ends were 1 base for V and 1 base for J; bases not matched to a gene: 9. Germline values: CDR1 LGHNA, CDR2 YSLEER. CDR3 length: 19 residues. The CDR3 DNA follows: TGCGCCAGCAGCCAAGTACTAGCGGGAGTGGCCTGGGCCAAAAACATTCAGTACTTC. Translating it yields CASSQVLAGVAWAKNIQYF.

This clonotype was observed at least ten times. The CDR3 region has the DNA TGTGCCAGCAGCCCACACAGCGACGGGGATACGCAGTATTTT. This sequence encodes CASSPHSDGDTQYF. V is TRBV11-2 and J is TRBJ2-3; D uncertain. The germline V and J ends were trimmed by 5 bases and 6 bases, with 15 bases remaining between them. This CDR3 comprises 14 residues. Germline assignment: CDR1 SGHAT and CDR2 FQNNGV.

The rearrangement uses TRBV12-5 and TRBJ2-5; D call uncertain. The V gene's germline CDR1 is LGHNT and CDR2 FRNRAP. The CDR3 sequence is 12 residues long. Trimming stripped 3 bases from V and 1 base from J, with 3 bases between. Here the CDR3 DNA reads TGTGCTAGTGGTTTACCCCAAGAGACCCAGTACTTC. Protein product: CASGLPQETQYF.

The sample holds a few counts of this clonotype. V usage is TRBV5-1 and J usage is TRBJ1-2; D is unresolved. Germline lookup yields CDR1 SGHRS and CDR2 YFSETQ. This CDR3 region has 13 residues. Trimming shortened V by 2 bases and J by 4 bases, and 9 bases separated the two germline ends. This CDR3 is CASSFNGPYGYTF. CDR3 in DNA: TGCGCCAGCAGCTTTAACGGACCCTATGGCTACACCTTC.

About this clonotype itself: At one of its ends the junction is not consistent with the germline gene, which may arise from a read error. The chain links TRBV7-2 to TRBJ2-2, with TRBD2 as a possible D gene (6 bases). The CDR3 length is 14 residues. Germline lookup yields CDR1 SGHTA and CDR2 FQGNSA. The CDR3 DNA follows: TGTGCCAGCAGCTTCGGGAGTTACACCGGGGAGCAGTTTTTT. This encodes CASSFGSYTGEQFF.

Ten or more counts support this clonotype. This chain joins TRBV6-1 and TRBJ2-2, with D maybe TRBD1 (6 bases). Germline loops: CDR1 MNHNS, CDR2 SASEGT. Trimming took off 6 bases at V and 1 base at J, with 9 bases between the two ends. The CDR3 covers 14 residues. The DNA of the CDR3 is TGTGCCAGCAGACGAGGGGGGAACACCGGGGAGCTGTTTTTT. It encodes CASRRGGNTGELFF.

The V call is TRBV15, the J call TRBJ2-3; no firm D call. The length of the CDR3 is 13 residues. V shed 7 bases and J shed 4 bases, with 12 bases lying between them. Germline V lookup: CDR1 LNHNV, CDR2 YYDKDF (reference sequence). CDR3 DNA: TGTGCCACCAAGCCTCGTTCCGCAGATACGCAGTATTTT. This gives the protein CATKPRSADTQYF.

V and J are TRBV6-5 and TRBJ1-1; possible D gene TRBD1, 6 bases. Germline V lookup: CDR1 MNHEY, CDR2 SVGAGI. The CDR3 loop spans 16 amino acids. The V end lost 5 bases, the J end lost 3 bases, and 19 bases lay between the germline ends. The CDR3 is CASSNREGSGDTEAFF. The CDR3 DNA is TGTGCCAGCAGTAACAGGGAAGGAAGTGGGGACACTGAAGCTTTCTTT.

This clonotype has ten or more counts. The chain links TRBV5-1 to TRBJ2-2; the match to TRBD2 covers 7 bases. Germline-derived CDR1 and CDR2 are SGHRS and YFSETQ. This CDR3 is built from 15 residues. V was pared by 0 bases and J by 1 base, with 0 bases of the junction left unmatched. This chain's CDR3 is CASSLVAGNTGELFF. The CDR3 DNA reads as TGCGCCAGCAGCTTGGTAGCGGGGAACACCGGGGAGCTGTTTTTT.

A few counts support this clonotype. Mismatch with germline at one junction end may stem from a read error. The rearrangement joins TRBV6-1 to TRBJ1-4; D ambiguous. The CDR3 covers 13 residues. CDR1 MNHNS and CDR2 SASEGT come from the germline V gene. CDR3 in amino acids: CASSGDWDPAGIF. The CDR3 DNA is TGTGCCAGCAGTGGAGATTGGGATCCTGCGGGGATTTTT.

A few counts support this clonotype. The chain links TRBV5-1 to TRBJ2-7, with TRBD1 matching 8 bases. Germline V CDR1 and CDR2: SGHRS, YFSETQ. This CDR3 region has 15 residues. Losses at the gene ends were 4 bases for V and 4 bases for J; bases not matched to a gene: 10. CDR3 region: CASSQMRQGSYEQYF. The CDR3, as DNA: TGCGCCAGCAGCCAAATGAGACAGGGGAGTTACGAGCAGTACTTC.

This clonotype was detected ten times or more. This chain joins TRBV28 and TRBJ2-7, with no clear D. The CDR3 is 12 amino acids. Looked up from germline, CDR1 is MDHEN and CDR2 is SYDVKM. V was pared by 10 bases and J by 3 bases, with 13 bases between. The CDR3 sequence is CATYIPGYEQYF. The CDR3 coding sequence is TGTGCCACCTATATCCCGGGCTACGAGCAGTACTTC.

The chain recombines TRBV29-1 with TRBJ2-1, with 7 bases identical to TRBD2. Per the germline V gene, CDR1 is SQVTM and CDR2 is ANQGSEA. This CDR3 spans 15 amino acids. With 3 bases clipped from V and 5 bases from J, the junction kept 10 bases outside the gene matches. As DNA, the CDR3 is TGCAGCGTTGATGGATTGGCGGGAGTCGACAATGAGCAGTTCTTC. This codes for CSVDGLAGVDNEQFF.

This clonotype was counted only a few times. This chain joins TRBV6-5 and TRBJ2-7; D may be TRBD1 or TRBD2 (5 bases each). Germline CDR1 and CDR2: MNHEY and SVGAGI. The CDR3 length is 14 residues. Trimming took 0 bases from V and 5 from J, leaving 11 bases between them. The CDR3 spells CASSYSLGTNEQYF. For the CDR3, the DNA is TGTGCCAGCAGTTACTCTCTAGGGACCAACGAGCAGTACTTC.

Points on this clonotype: At one of its ends the junction is not consistent with the germline gene, which may arise from a read error. The V gene is TRBV19, the J gene TRBJ2-2, with no clear D. The CDR3 spans 15 residues. Germline V gene lookup returns CDR1 LNHDA and CDR2 SQIVND (reference sequence). The CDR3 region has the DNA TGTGCCAGTAGTATAGAGGGGATTAACACAGGGGAGCTGTTTTTT. It yields the protein CASSIEGINTGELFF.

This clonotype has only a few counts. The chain is built from TRBV19 and TRBJ2-1; 7 nucleotides align to TRBD2. The CDR3 is 14 amino acids. Germline CDR1 and CDR2: LNHDA and SQIVND (reference sequence). V lost 5 bases, J lost 8 bases, and 9 bases stayed unmatched. Written as DNA, the CDR3 is TGTGCCAGTAGTTGGCGGGAGCGGTCCCATGAGCAGTTCTTC. This translates into CASSWRERSHEQFF.

This clonotype was detected many times. This chain links TRBV6-1 with TRBJ2-3; possible D gene TRBD1, 6 bases. CDR3 length: 17 residues. V lost 6 bases and J 6 bases, leaving 25 bases between the germline ends. Germline values: CDR1 MNHNS, CDR2 SASEGT. CDR3 in DNA: TGTGCCAGCAGGGGGACGCAGGGACATAACCTGCACGATACGCAGTATTTT. It encodes CASRGTQGHNLHDTQYF.

This clonotype was seen a handful of times. This rearrangement joins TRBV20-1 to TRBJ2-7; D is perhaps TRBD2 (5 bases). This CDR3 has 14 amino acids. Germline V gene sequence: CDR1 DFQATT, CDR2 SNEGSKA (reference sequence). Trimming left V 2 bases short and J 5 bases short, with 16 bases between. The CDR3 DNA sequence: TGCAGTGCTAGAAGGACTCCGAATCTCCACGAGCAGTACTTC. Amino acids: CSARRTPNLHEQYF.